Included here is one T cell receptor (beta chain) sequence, with context. Its antigen is unidentified. This sample stems from a study of T-cell reconstitution after alpha-beta-depleted transplantation in children. The germline V gene has CDR1 KGHSH and CDR2 LQKENI. CDR3 size: 16 residues. Trimming left V 2 bases short and J 1 base short, with 13 bases between. Researchers prepared the TCRbeta library using unique molecular identifiers, the study reports. Using its own MiXCR run on the PCR reads, TCRdb lists one record per CDR3 protein. The data contain around 200,000 distinct CDR3 sequences, 17% of them singletons. Points from the study as a whole: Two months or so post-transplant, alpha-beta T cells reportedly derived from several hundred expanded graft clones.

Material: PBMCs, mostly from graft donor cells, obtained 360 days after TCRalphabeta/CD19-depleted stem cell transplant. The TCR was taken from a male patient aged 2-10 years who had a stem cell transplant for acute lymphoblastic leukemia, so the T cells may come from the graft donor. The chain carries TRBV18 and TRBJ2-3; possible D gene TRBD1, 5 bases. The CDR3: CASSPETPQGTDTQYF. CDR3 sequence (DNA): TGTGCCAGCTCACCAGAGACACCACAGGGCACAGATACGCAGTATTTT.